This TCR beta chain was captured in a study of cytomegalovirus exposure and HLA in healthy donors. Overall study results and limits: On later analysis, the bulk of CMV-associated TCR beta chains appeared to be HLA-restricted.

On this clone: Its antigen is as yet unknown.

The CDR3 has 17 residues. The junction had 9 bases not matched to a gene; V was cut back by 1 base and J by 3 bases. Germline CDR1 SQVTM, CDR2 ANQGSEA. The PCR had 60 Vbeta and 13 Jbeta primers. Only in-frame clones appear in the TCRdb table, and some are missing; sequencing was by immunoSEQ multiplex PCR. The data show 100,000 or so clones, 83% seen once. The sample comprised PBMCs. This TCR came from a man aged 18 to 30 in good health and CMV-seronegative. The rearrangement joins TRBV29-1 to TRBJ2-2, with TRBD1 matching 9 bases. The CDR3 here is CSVEGIMGQGDTGELFF. DNA for the CDR3: TGCAGCGTTGAAGGTATCATGGGACAGGGAGACACCGGGGAGCTGTTTTTT.